This passage covers 6 T cell receptor beta chains from one sample sequenced in a study of blood T cell repertoires in COVID-19. Libraries were prepared by immunoSEQ multiplex PCR; TCRdb keeps only in-frame clonotypes and omits some of them. The sample includes roughly 220,000 clones, 80% to 90% of them seen just once. Sequenced sample: peripheral blood. These receptors originate from a woman aged 40 to 49 who had recovered from COVID-19.

DNA for the CDR3: TGTGCCAGCAGCTTAGGGCCCGATCCTAGAAACACTGAAGCTTTCTTT. Residues: CASSLGPDPRNTEAFF. The chain employs TRBV7-9 and TRBJ1-1; D call uncertain. Germline-derived CDR1 and CDR2 are SEHNR and FQNEAQ (reference sequence). This CDR3 has 16 residues. The V end was cut by 1 base, the J end by 2 bases, with 14 bases between. The whole variable domain, filled in from reference TRBV7-9 and TRBJ1-1, reads DTGVSQNPRHKITKRGQNVTFRCDPISEHNRLYWYRQTLGQGPEFLTYFQNEAQLEKSRLLSDRFSAERPKGSFSTLEIQRTEQGDSAMYLCASSLGPDPRNTEAFFGQGTRLTVV.

This chain uses TRBV9 with TRBJ2-2, with D hard to call. V was cut by 0 bases and J by 4 bases, with 10 bases left in between. Germline V lookup: CDR1 SGDLS, CDR2 YYNGEE. The CDR3 totals 15 residues. CDR3 sequence: CASSVAARVTGELFF. CDR3 bases: TGTGCCAGCAGCGTAGCTGCCCGAGTCACCGGGGAGCTGTTTTTT. Using reference TRBV9 and TRBJ2-2 for the parts outside the CDR3, the full variable domain is DSGVTQTPKHLITATGQRVTLRCSPRSGDLSVYWYQQSLDQGLQFLIQYYNGEERAKGNILERFSAQQFPDLHSELNLSSLELGDSALYFCASSVAARVTGELFFGEGSRLTVL.

The genes are TRBV20-1 and TRBJ2-7; 7 positions agree with TRBD2. The CDR3 contains 13 residues. The germline V gene encodes CDR1 DFQATT and CDR2 SNEGSKA (reference sequence). Trimming at V came to 3 bases and at J to 6 bases, leaving 8 bases not matched to a gene. The CDR3 protein is CSASRRGGFEQYF. CDR3 bases: TGCAGTGCTAGTCGACGCGGGGGTTTCGAGCAGTACTTC.

V is TRBV5-1 and J is TRBJ2-1; tentatively, D is TRBD2 (6 bases). CDR3 length: 14 residues. Trimming removed 4 bases from V and 4 bases from J, with 12 bases in between. The V gene's germline CDR1 is SGHRS and CDR2 YFSETQ. The CDR3 coding sequence is TGCGCCAGCAGCAGTGAGGGGAGGTACAATGAGCAGTTCTTC. Protein product: CASSSEGRYNEQFF.

The V and J genes are TRBV27 and TRBJ1-6; maybe TRBD1 (5 bases). The CDR3 runs to 14 residues. The germline gives CDR1 MNHEY, CDR2 SMNVEV (reference sequence). With 3 bases removed from V and 13 bases from J, the gap between germline ends came to 16 bases. In DNA, the CDR3 is TGTGCCAGCAGTTTTGCGGACATATCGTCGCCCCTCCACTTT. It encodes CASSFADISSPLHF.

The chain links TRBV7-2 to TRBJ2-3; 8 bases fit TRBD2. The CDR3 is 18 residues long. With 1 base clipped from V and 2 bases from J, the junction kept 11 bases outside the gene matches. Germline V gene lookup returns CDR1 SGHTA and CDR2 FQGNSA. CDR3 coding DNA: TGTGCCAGCAGCTTAGTTTTTTCGGGGGGGTCCTTCACAGATACGCAGTATTTT. Its translation is CASSLVFSGGSFTDTQYF.